The rows below give T cell receptor beta chains drawn from one sample of a study of blood T cell repertoires in COVID-19. Libraries were prepared by immunoSEQ multiplex PCR; TCRdb keeps only in-frame clonotypes and omits some of them. The table lists hundreds of thousands of clones, 83% of them singletons. The material sequenced was peripheral blood. These receptors originate from a woman in her thirties or forties with active or convalescent COVID-19. CDR3s include the opening cysteine and the closing phenylalanine or tryptophan. Fields, in order: J gene, D gene, clone size, V gene, CDR3 protein, CDR3 DNA. The D gene is left open where the match is weak. Size is omitted from some rows. Given values are once, few, many or a class for expanded clones.

J gene: TRBJ1-1; D gene: .; clone size: few; V gene: TRBV11-3; CDR3 protein: CASRRSGAGTEAFF; CDR3 DNA: TGTGCCAGCAGACGGAGCGGGGCAGGGACTGAAGCTTTCTTT
J gene: TRBJ1-3; D gene: TRBD1; clone size: few; V gene: TRBV19; CDR3 protein: CASSRQGGNTIYF; CDR3 DNA: TGTGCCAGTAGCCGACAGGGTGGAAACACCATATATTTT
J gene: TRBJ1-1; D gene: .; clone size: .; V gene: TRBV2; CDR3 protein: CASSVSGESVSMNTEAFF; CDR3 DNA: TGTGCCAGCAGTGTTTCGGGGGAATCCGTGTCGATGAACACTGAAGCTTTCTTT
J gene: TRBJ1-1; D gene: .; clone size: few; V gene: TRBV5-1; CDR3 protein: CASSSQEGPTEAFF; CDR3 DNA: TGCGCCAGCAGCTCGCAGGAGGGGCCAACTGAAGCTTTCTTT
J gene: TRBJ1-1; D gene: TRBD1; clone size: .; V gene: TRBV25-1; CDR3 protein: CASSGRGQWPEGNTEAFF; CDR3 DNA: TGTGCCAGCAGTGGAAGGGGGCAGTGGCCCGAGGGTAACACTGAAGCTTTCTTT
J gene: TRBJ1-6; D gene: TRBD1; clone size: .; V gene: TRBV9; CDR3 protein: CASSEEGTVNSPLHF; CDR3 DNA: TGTGCCAGCAGCGAAGAGGGGACAGTTAATTCACCCCTCCACTTT
J gene: TRBJ2-7; D gene: TRBD1; clone size: .; V gene: TRBV28; CDR3 protein: CASRAGQGYDEQYF; CDR3 DNA: TGTGCCAGCAGGGCGGGACAGGGTTACGACGAGCAGTACTTC
J gene: TRBJ1-4; D gene: .; clone size: .; V gene: TRBV6-5; CDR3 protein: CASHYEKLFF; CDR3 DNA: TGTGCCAGCCATTATGAAAAACTGTTTTTT
J gene: TRBJ2-2; D gene: .; clone size: .; V gene: TRBV6-6; CDR3 protein: CASRRDGPGELFF; CDR3 DNA: TGTGCCAGCAGGCGGGACGGACCCGGGGAGCTGTTTTTT
J gene: TRBJ2-2; D gene: .; clone size: .; V gene: TRBV7-9; CDR3 protein: CASSFIPGGTGPGELFF; CDR3 DNA: TGTGCCAGCAGCTTTATTCCGGGGGGGACAGGGCCCGGGGAGCTGTTTTTT
J gene: TRBJ2-7; D gene: TRBD2; clone size: .; V gene: TRBV29-1; CDR3 protein: CSVEVGTSSRVGEQYF; CDR3 DNA: TGCAGCGTTGAAGTAGGGACTAGCAGCCGTGTCGGCGAGCAGTACTTC
J gene: TRBJ2-7; D gene: TRBD2; clone size: .; V gene: TRBV4-1; CDR3 protein: CASSQGGREGLEQYF; CDR3 DNA: TGCGCCAGCAGCCAAGGGGGTCGGGAGGGGCTCGAGCAGTACTTC
J gene: TRBJ2-1; D gene: .; clone size: .; V gene: TRBV12-3/TRBV12-4; CDR3 protein: CASSLVARGEQFF; CDR3 DNA: TGTGCCAGCAGTTTGGTTGCTAGAGGTGAGCAGTTCTTC
J gene: TRBJ2-1; D gene: TRBD2; clone size: few; V gene: TRBV5-1; CDR3 protein: CASSLSQREGLNEQFF; CDR3 DNA: TGCGCCAGCAGCTTGTCCCAGCGGGAGGGCCTCAATGAGCAGTTCTTC
J gene: TRBJ2-4; D gene: TRBD2; clone size: .; V gene: TRBV6-1; CDR3 protein: CASSEGGSGRRKYIQYF; CDR3 DNA: TGTGCCAGCAGTGAAGGGGGCAGCGGGAGGCGAAAGTACATTCAGTACTTC
J gene: TRBJ2-5; D gene: TRBD2; clone size: few; V gene: TRBV4-2; CDR3 protein: CASSQDGTTSGRQETQYF; CDR3 DNA: TGTGCCAGCAGCCAAGACGGAACTACTAGCGGGAGGCAAGAGACCCAGTACTTC
J gene: TRBJ1-2; D gene: .; clone size: .; V gene: TRBV7-2; CDR3 protein: CASSFGGEGGYTF; CDR3 DNA: TGTGCCAGCAGCTTCGGGGGGGAGGGTGGCTACACCTTC
J gene: TRBJ1-5; D gene: .; clone size: few; V gene: TRBV6-5; CDR3 protein: CASSRPRGPQHF; CDR3 DNA: TGTGCCAGCAGTCGACCGAGAGGGCCCCAGCATTTT
J gene: TRBJ1-1; D gene: .; clone size: .; V gene: TRBV25-1; CDR3 protein: CASSEGWPNTEAFF; CDR3 DNA: TGTGCCAGCAGTGAAGGTTGGCCGAACACTGAAGCTTTCTTT
J gene: TRBJ1-1; D gene: TRBD1; clone size: .; V gene: TRBV10-3; CDR3 protein: CAISESTGGAEAFF; CDR3 DNA: TGTGCCATCAGTGAGTCGACAGGGGGAGCTGAAGCTTTCTTT
J gene: TRBJ1-5; D gene: .; clone size: .; V gene: TRBV27; CDR3 protein: CASSSSGWQPQHF; CDR3 DNA: TGTGCCAGCAGTTCCTCGGGGTGGCAGCCCCAGCATTTT
J gene: TRBJ1-5; D gene: .; clone size: .; V gene: TRBV19; CDR3 protein: CASSPRHSDVLQPQHF; CDR3 DNA: TGTGCCAGTAGTCCCCGACATAGCGACGTTTTGCAGCCCCAGCATTTT
J gene: TRBJ1-5; D gene: .; clone size: .; V gene: TRBV4-1; CDR3 protein: CASSQDPGGRGQPQHF; CDR3 DNA: TGCGCCAGCAGCCAAGATCCTGGGGGACGGGGGCAGCCCCAGCATTTT
J gene: TRBJ1-1; D gene: .; clone size: few; V gene: TRBV11-3; CDR3 protein: CASSYGQTINTEAFF; CDR3 DNA: TGTGCCAGCAGCTACGGACAGACAATTAACACTGAAGCTTTCTTT
J gene: TRBJ1-2; D gene: .; clone size: .; V gene: TRBV7-9; CDR3 protein: CASSFGQGHGYTF; CDR3 DNA: TGTGCCAGCAGCTTCGGGCAGGGCCATGGCTACACCTTC
J gene: TRBJ1-1; D gene: .; clone size: .; V gene: TRBV27; CDR3 protein: CASSLRGANTEAFF; CDR3 DNA: TGTGCCAGCAGCCTCAGGGGCGCGAACACTGAAGCTTTCTTT
J gene: TRBJ2-2; D gene: .; clone size: .; V gene: TRBV9; CDR3 protein: CASSVAGQNTGELFF; CDR3 DNA: TGTGCCAGCAGCGTAGCTGGACAGAACACCGGGGAGCTGTTTTTT
J gene: TRBJ1-1; D gene: .; clone size: once; V gene: TRBV7-2; CDR3 protein: CASSVVTANTEAFF; CDR3 DNA: TGTGCCAGCAGCGTCGTGACAGCGAACACTGAAGCTTTCTTT
J gene: TRBJ1-1; D gene: TRBD1; clone size: .; V gene: TRBV30; CDR3 protein: CAWRTPRDSMNTEAFF; CDR3 DNA: TGTGCCTGGAGGACACCCCGGGACAGTATGAACACTGAAGCTTTCTTT
J gene: TRBJ1-3; D gene: TRBD1; clone size: .; V gene: TRBV5-6; CDR3 protein: CASSSDPGGSGNTIYF; CDR3 DNA: TGTGCCAGCAGCTCGGATCCAGGGGGCTCTGGAAACACCATATATTTT
J gene: TRBJ1-4; D gene: TRBD1; clone size: few; V gene: TRBV18; CDR3 protein: CASSPRQGADSNEKLFF; CDR3 DNA: TGTGCCAGCTCACCGCGGCAGGGGGCTGATAGTAATGAAAAACTGTTTTTT
J gene: TRBJ1-2; D gene: TRBD1; clone size: few; V gene: TRBV19; CDR3 protein: CASAISPGQGPIDGYTF; CDR3 DNA: TGTGCCAGTGCTATTTCACCGGGACAGGGGCCAATTGATGGCTACACCTTC
J gene: TRBJ1-2; D gene: .; clone size: .; V gene: TRBV12-5; CDR3 protein: CASGLGQPFYGYTF; CDR3 DNA: TGTGCTAGTGGTTTGGGACAGCCTTTCTATGGCTACACCTTC
J gene: TRBJ1-2; D gene: .; clone size: few; V gene: TRBV27; CDR3 protein: CASSPHSGLGYTF; CDR3 DNA: TGTGCCAGCAGTCCTCACTCGGGTTTGGGCTACACCTTC
J gene: TRBJ2-7; D gene: .; clone size: .; V gene: TRBV19; CDR3 protein: CASSFLAYEQYF; CDR3 DNA: TGTGCCAGTAGTTTTCTCGCCTACGAGCAGTACTTC
J gene: TRBJ1-1; D gene: .; clone size: .; V gene: TRBV19; CDR3 protein: CASRPADRYTEAFF; CDR3 DNA: TGTGCCAGTAGACCAGCCGACAGGTATACTGAAGCTTTCTTT
J gene: TRBJ2-5; D gene: .; clone size: .; V gene: TRBV20-1; CDR3 protein: CSASPQPGEGTQYF; CDR3 DNA: TGCAGTGCTAGTCCCCAGCCAGGGGAGGGGACCCAGTACTTC
J gene: TRBJ1-2; D gene: TRBD1; clone size: few; V gene: TRBV11-2; CDR3 protein: CASSLVSRGWDGYTF; CDR3 DNA: TGTGCCAGCAGCTTAGTGAGCAGGGGGTGGGATGGCTACACCTTC
J gene: TRBJ2-3; D gene: TRBD1; clone size: few; V gene: TRBV2; CDR3 protein: CASRTGTETDTQYF; CDR3 DNA: TGTGCCAGCAGGACCGGGACAGAGACAGATACGCAGTATTTT
J gene: TRBJ2-2; D gene: TRBD2; clone size: .; V gene: TRBV2; CDR3 protein: CASTRLAGGLVGGELFF; CDR3 DNA: TGTGCCAGCACCAGGCTAGCGGGGGGGCTTGTCGGCGGGGAGCTGTTTTTT
J gene: TRBJ2-1; D gene: TRBD2; clone size: .; V gene: TRBV11-3; CDR3 protein: CASSAGLAGVAEQFF; CDR3 DNA: TGTGCCAGCAGCGCGGGACTAGCGGGAGTGGCTGAGCAGTTCTTC
J gene: TRBJ2-7; D gene: .; clone size: .; V gene: TRBV28; CDR3 protein: CASTSGQRPHEQYF; CDR3 DNA: TGTGCCAGCACCTCGGGCCAGCGGCCCCACGAGCAGTACTTC
J gene: TRBJ2-5; D gene: TRBD1; clone size: .; V gene: TRBV4-1; CDR3 protein: CASSQDVAGGLQETQYF; CDR3 DNA: TGCGCCAGCAGCCAAGACGTTGCAGGGGGTCTACAAGAGACCCAGTACTTC
J gene: TRBJ1-6; D gene: .; clone size: few; V gene: TRBV11-3; CDR3 protein: CASSLDPGDSPLHF; CDR3 DNA: TGTGCCAGCAGCTTAGACCCAGGGGATTCACCCCTCCACTTT
J gene: TRBJ1-1; D gene: .; clone size: .; V gene: TRBV5-1; CDR3 protein: CASSSTMNTEAFF; CDR3 DNA: TGCGCCAGCAGCTCGACTATGAACACTGAAGCTTTCTTT